Below, 3 T cell receptor beta chains from the same sample are listed, as sequenced in a study of tumor and adjacent non-tumor tissue in lung cancer. No cell sorting was done before RNA was extracted from the tissue. Three rounds of nested PCR, following a modified ARM-PCR protocol, produced the TCRbeta library. TCRdb reprocessed the multiplex PCR reads with MiXCR, giving one entry per CDR3 protein. The sample holds just over 200,000 distinct CDR3 sequences; about two thirds are singletons and the top ten take 25%. Source material: lung tumor tissue. The receptors were gathered from a man aged 55-75 years with non-small cell lung cancer.

J is TRBJ1-1 and V is TRBV10-1, with D possibly TRBD1 on 6 matching bases. Germline V CDR1 and CDR2: WNHNN, SYGVQD (reference sequence). Trimming left V 6 bases short and J 1 base short, with 24 bases between. The CDR3 has 18 residues. In DNA, the CDR3 is TGCGCCAGCAGATTTGGAGACAGGCTATCAAAAGGGAACACTGAAGCTTTCTTT. This gives the protein CASRFGDRLSKGNTEAFF.

This clonotype was detected once. The junction does not match germline at one end; this may be a read error. The chain combines TRBV12-3 or TRBV12-4 with TRBJ2-3; D is possibly TRBD1 (5 bases). This CDR3 region has 15 residues. CDR3 DNA: TGTGCCAGCAGTTTCTTAACGATGGGCACAGGTACGCAGTATTTT. This sequence encodes CASSFLTMGTGTQYF.

Worth noting for this clonotype: The missing conserved phenylalanine or tryptophan at the end of this CDR3 makes a read error likely. The chain employs TRBV24-1 and TRBJ2-1; 16 bases fit TRBD2. The ends lost 4 bases at V and 7 bases at J; junction bases unmatched: 3. CDR1 and CDR2 (germline): KGHDR, SFDVKD. The CDR3 consists of 16 residues. CDR3 amino acids: CATSDPGLAGGNEQFL. The CDR3 DNA sequence: TGTGCCACCAGTGACCCGGGACTAGCGGGAGGGAATGAGCAGTTCTTA.